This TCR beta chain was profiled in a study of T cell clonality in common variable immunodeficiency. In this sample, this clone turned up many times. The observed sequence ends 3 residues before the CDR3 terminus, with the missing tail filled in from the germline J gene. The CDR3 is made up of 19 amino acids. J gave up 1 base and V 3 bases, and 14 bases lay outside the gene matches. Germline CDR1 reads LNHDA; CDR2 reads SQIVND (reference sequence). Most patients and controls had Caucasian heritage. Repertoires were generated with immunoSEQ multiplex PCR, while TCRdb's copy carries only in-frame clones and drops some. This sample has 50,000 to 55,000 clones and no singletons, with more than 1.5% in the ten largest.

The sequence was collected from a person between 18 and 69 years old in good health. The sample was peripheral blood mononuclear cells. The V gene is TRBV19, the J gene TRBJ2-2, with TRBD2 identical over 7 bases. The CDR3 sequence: CASSIGPDGGTENTGELFF. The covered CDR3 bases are TGTGCCAGTAGTATCGGCCCCGACGGGGGGACCGAGAACACCGGGGAG.